This is a list of T cell receptor beta chains from one sample in a study of T cells in Graves' hyperthyroidism and ophthalmopathy. TCRdb redid the calling of the multiplex PCR reads with MiXCR, one entry per CDR3 protein. The sample has around 450,000 distinct CDR3 sequences, 15% to 19% seen once; the top ten hold roughly 13%. Material for sequencing was blood. Receptor source: a woman aged 18-29 years with Graves' hyperthyroidism. Each CDR3 is given with its conserved first and last residue. Each record gives: clone size, J gene, V gene, D gene, CDR3 DNA, CDR3 protein. A D gene is named only where the DNA matches it firmly. The size field is filled for only some rows; it gives once, few, many or a size class.

clone size: many
J gene: TRBJ2-5
V gene: TRBV20-1
D gene: TRBD2
CDR3 DNA: TGCAGTGCTAGAGGCTCGGCGGGAGTAGCGGGGGCCAGGGAGACCCAGTACTTC
CDR3 protein: CSARGSAGVAGARETQYF

clone size: many
J gene: TRBJ2-1
V gene: TRBV5-6
D gene: NA
CDR3 DNA: TGTGCCAGCAGCTTGGCATGGGGATCTGGGGGCAATGAGCAGTTCTTC
CDR3 protein: CASSLAWGSGGNEQFF

clone size: few
J gene: TRBJ2-2
V gene: TRBV27
D gene: NA
CDR3 DNA: TGTGCCAGCAGTTTGACATTCGGCACCGGGGAGCTGTTTTTT
CDR3 protein: CASSLTFGTGELFF

clone size: NA
J gene: TRBJ1-1
V gene: TRBV7-3
D gene: NA
CDR3 DNA: TGTGCCAGCAGCTCAGAGGGAGGGGGCACTGAAGCTTTCTTT
CDR3 protein: CASSSEGGGTEAFF

clone size: NA
J gene: TRBJ2-2
V gene: TRBV12-3/TRBV12-4
D gene: NA
CDR3 DNA: TGTGCCAGCAGTTTCCTTAATGCCGGGGAGCTGTTTTTT
CDR3 protein: CASSFLNAGELFF

clone size: NA
J gene: TRBJ2-2
V gene: TRBV20-1
D gene: NA
CDR3 DNA: TGCAGTGCTAGAGCTCCGGGACAAGCGAACACCGGGGAGCTGTTTTTT
CDR3 protein: CSARAPGQANTGELFF

clone size: few
J gene: TRBJ2-6
V gene: TRBV7-9
D gene: NA
CDR3 DNA: TGTGCCAGCAGCCCAGTTGGTTCTGGGGCCAACGTCCTGACTTTC
CDR3 protein: CASSPVGSGANVLTF

clone size: many
J gene: TRBJ1-2
V gene: TRBV3-1
D gene: TRBD1
CDR3 DNA: TGTGCCAGCAGCCAAGAAGGACAGGGGTGGCTTGGCTACACCTTC
CDR3 protein: CASSQEGQGWLGYTF

clone size: many
J gene: TRBJ1-4
V gene: TRBV11-2
D gene: NA
CDR3 DNA: TGTGCCAGCAGCTCTAGTTGGACTAATGAAAAACTGTTTTTT
CDR3 protein: CASSSSWTNEKLFF

clone size: many
J gene: TRBJ1-5
V gene: TRBV12-3/TRBV12-4
D gene: NA
CDR3 DNA: TGTGCCAGCAGTTTAGCGGCGGGACACAATCAGCCCCAGCATTTT
CDR3 protein: CASSLAAGHNQPQHF

clone size: many
J gene: TRBJ2-5
V gene: TRBV20-1
D gene: TRBD2
CDR3 DNA: TGCAGTGCTAGGGCGGGAGGGGATGTGACCCAGTACTTC
CDR3 protein: CSARAGGDVTQYF

clone size: NA
J gene: TRBJ2-2
V gene: TRBV25-1
D gene: NA
CDR3 DNA: TGTGCCAGCGGGACCCGACAGGCGGGGTGGGAGCTGCTTTTT
CDR3 protein: CASGTRQAGWELLF

clone size: NA
J gene: TRBJ1-6
V gene: TRBV6-1
D gene: NA
CDR3 DNA: TGTGCCAGCAGTTTAGACAGGCGGAACGATTCACCCCTCCACTTT
CDR3 protein: CASSLDRRNDSPLHF

clone size: many
J gene: TRBJ2-1
V gene: TRBV20-1
D gene: NA
CDR3 DNA: TGCAGTGCTAGAGACGATTGGGAGCAGTTCTTC
CDR3 protein: CSARDDWEQFF

clone size: many
J gene: TRBJ1-5
V gene: TRBV28
D gene: NA
CDR3 DNA: TGTGCCAGCAGTTTACTAGGGGGTGGTCAGCCCCAGCATTTT
CDR3 protein: CASSLLGGGQPQHF

clone size: many
J gene: TRBJ2-3
V gene: TRBV11-2
D gene: TRBD1
CDR3 DNA: TGTGCCAGCAGCCTCGGGACAGGGGTAGCAGATACGCAGTATTTT
CDR3 protein: CASSLGTGVADTQYF

clone size: NA
J gene: TRBJ1-5
V gene: TRBV20-1
D gene: TRBD1
CDR3 DNA: TGCAGTGCTTCCTCCGGGACAGGGGATCAGCCCCAGCATTTT
CDR3 protein: CSASSGTGDQPQHF

clone size: many
J gene: TRBJ2-1
V gene: TRBV10-3
D gene: TRBD1
CDR3 DNA: TGTGCCACACAGCCAGGGGGCTTCGGAGAGCAGTTCTTC
CDR3 protein: CATQPGGFGEQFF

clone size: NA
J gene: TRBJ2-2
V gene: TRBV7-6
D gene: TRBD2
CDR3 DNA: TGTGCCAGCAGCTCTGGACTAGCGGGAGGGCCAACCGGGGAGCTGTTTTTT
CDR3 protein: CASSSGLAGGPTGELFF

clone size: few
J gene: TRBJ2-7
V gene: TRBV19
D gene: NA
CDR3 DNA: TGTGCCAGTAGACCGGCGGTGGCCCACGAGCAGTACTTC
CDR3 protein: CASRPAVAHEQYF

clone size: NA
J gene: TRBJ2-5
V gene: TRBV11-1
D gene: TRBD2
CDR3 DNA: TGTGCCAGCGAACCAACCGGGACTAGTAAAGAGACCCAGTACTTC
CDR3 protein: CASEPTGTSKETQYF

clone size: few
J gene: TRBJ2-1
V gene: TRBV24-1
D gene: NA
CDR3 DNA: TGTGCCACCAGTGATTCAGGGGCTTGGGGTGAGCAGTTCTTC
CDR3 protein: CATSDSGAWGEQFF

clone size: NA
J gene: TRBJ2-2
V gene: TRBV18
D gene: TRBD2
CDR3 DNA: TGTGCCAGCTCACCACCGGGGGGGAGAGCGAACACCGGGGAGCTGTTTTTT
CDR3 protein: CASSPPGGRANTGELFF

clone size: many
J gene: TRBJ2-2
V gene: TRBV27
D gene: NA
CDR3 DNA: TGTGCCAGCAGTCCGACTCAGGGGTCCGGGGAGCTGTTTTTT
CDR3 protein: CASSPTQGSGELFF

clone size: many
J gene: TRBJ1-1
V gene: TRBV12-3/TRBV12-4
D gene: NA
CDR3 DNA: TGTGCCAGCAGTACGATGAACACTGAAGCTTTCTTT
CDR3 protein: CASSTMNTEAFF

clone size: many
J gene: TRBJ1-2
V gene: TRBV20-1
D gene: NA
CDR3 DNA: TGCAGTGCTAGACAGGACCGGAACTATGGCTACACCTTC
CDR3 protein: CSARQDRNYGYTF

clone size: many
J gene: TRBJ2-5
V gene: TRBV15
D gene: NA
CDR3 DNA: TGTGCCACCAGCAGAGATCTAATGGAAGAGACCCAGTACTTC
CDR3 protein: CATSRDLMEETQYF

clone size: many
J gene: TRBJ1-4
V gene: TRBV6-1
D gene: NA
CDR3 DNA: TGTGCCATCTCCGTTACGGCCGGCGGTGAAAAACTGTTTTTT
CDR3 protein: CAISVTAGGEKLFF

clone size: few
J gene: TRBJ2-5
V gene: TRBV7-9
D gene: NA
CDR3 DNA: TGTGCCAGCAGCTTAGGACTACAGGGGGGGCAAGAGACCCAGTACTTC
CDR3 protein: CASSLGLQGGQETQYF

clone size: few
J gene: TRBJ2-5
V gene: TRBV24-1
D gene: NA
CDR3 DNA: TGTGCCACCAGTGACAACAGGGAATTCACCCAGTACTTC
CDR3 protein: CATSDNREFTQYF

clone size: many
J gene: TRBJ2-3
V gene: TRBV27
D gene: TRBD2
CDR3 DNA: TGTGCCAGCAGTTTAGGACTAGCCACAGATACGCAGTATTTT
CDR3 protein: CASSLGLATDTQYF

clone size: NA
J gene: TRBJ1-2
V gene: TRBV6-2/TRBV6-3
D gene: TRBD1
CDR3 DNA: TGTGCCAGCAGTTACTTGACAGGGGTCGACTATGGCTACACCTTC
CDR3 protein: CASSYLTGVDYGYTF

clone size: NA
J gene: TRBJ1-5
V gene: TRBV3-1
D gene: NA
CDR3 DNA: TGTGCCAGCAGCCAAGAGCCCGGAAGCAATCAGCCCCAGCATTTT
CDR3 protein: CASSQEPGSNQPQHF

clone size: many
J gene: TRBJ2-3
V gene: TRBV5-1
D gene: TRBD2
CDR3 DNA: TGCGCCAGCAGCTACTCTAGCGGGACCGCAGATACGCAGTATTTT
CDR3 protein: CASSYSSGTADTQYF

clone size: few
J gene: TRBJ1-5
V gene: TRBV15
D gene: NA
CDR3 DNA: TGTGCCACCAGCAGAGAACAGATGTTAGCAAATCAGCCCCAGCATTTT
CDR3 protein: CATSREQMLANQPQHF

clone size: many
J gene: TRBJ2-1
V gene: TRBV7-2
D gene: TRBD2
CDR3 DNA: TGTGCCAGCAGCTTACCGGCGGGAGGAGGGTCTATGTACAATGAGCAGTTCTTC
CDR3 protein: CASSLPAGGGSMYNEQFF

clone size: many
J gene: TRBJ1-4
V gene: TRBV7-2
D gene: NA
CDR3 DNA: TGTGCCAGCAGCCGGGACACGATTAATGAAAAACTGTTTTTT
CDR3 protein: CASSRDTINEKLFF

clone size: NA
J gene: TRBJ1-1
V gene: TRBV28
D gene: NA
CDR3 DNA: TGTGCCAGCAGCAGTCCCCTAGGAGCCTCCGCCACTGAAGCTTTCTTT
CDR3 protein: CASSSPLGASATEAFF

clone size: many
J gene: TRBJ2-1
V gene: TRBV7-8
D gene: NA
CDR3 DNA: TGTGCCAGCAGCCCCATACGTCCAAGGAAGTACAATGAGCAGTTCTTC
CDR3 protein: CASSPIRPRKYNEQFF

clone size: few
J gene: TRBJ2-2
V gene: TRBV27
D gene: TRBD2
CDR3 DNA: TGTGCCAGCAGTTGGAGCGGGGGACTTACCGGGGAGCTGTTTTTT
CDR3 protein: CASSWSGGLTGELFF

clone size: many
J gene: TRBJ2-3
V gene: TRBV2
D gene: TRBD1
CDR3 DNA: TGTGCCAGCAGTGTCAGGACAGGGGGCACAGATACGCAGTATTTT
CDR3 protein: CASSVRTGGTDTQYF